This T cell receptor beta chain was identified during a study of blood T cell repertoires in COVID-19. Across the whole study: Acute and convalescent COVID-19 specimens originated in the United States, Italy and Spain. From T cells, B-cell-depleted T cells, or PBMCs came the material, which was cDNA or gDNA.

Original processing notes: Amplification with reference gene primers provided the estimates of nucleated cell counts. Sequencing used immunoSEQ multiplex PCR; TCRdb keeps in-frame clones, though not all of them. The D gene and trimming were derived from the DNA, and the V and J assignments and clone size from that table. In the table there are about 360,000 clones, around 87% of which are singletons. Source material: peripheral blood. The TCR originated in a human donor in a cohort sampled during active COVID-19.

The CDR3 sequence is CAWKGLAENTDTQYF. In DNA, the CDR3 is TGTGCCTGGAAAGGACTAGCGGAAAACACAGATACGCAGTATTTT. The rearrangement links TRBV30 to TRBJ2-3, with 10 nucleotides matching TRBD2. The CDR3 totals 15 residues. With 4 bases clipped from V and 2 bases from J, the junction kept 6 bases outside the gene matches. Looked up from germline, CDR1 is GTSNPN and CDR2 is SVGIG (reference sequence).